A selection of T cell receptor beta chains follows, all from one sample in a study of graft-versus-host responses after intestinal transplantation. TCRdb's table, derived via immunoSEQ multiplex PCR, lists solely in-frame clones and lacks some. The profile shows 12,000 to 15,000 clones, around 29% of them singletons. Material: alloreactive CD4+ T cells from a mixed lymphocyte reaction culture, obtained before intestinal transplant. All receptors come from a human patient who received an intestinal transplant. The CDR3 runs from the conserved cysteine through the conserved F or W. The D gene is left open where the match is weak. Not all rows give a size; the values are once, few, many and, for expanded clones, a class.

clone_size | j_call | v_call | d_call | cdr3_aa | cdr3_nt
. | TRBJ2-7 | TRBV9 | TRBD2 | CASSVVAGGTHEQYF | TGTGCCAGCAGCGTAGTAGCGGGAGGGACTCACGAGCAGTACTTC
. | TRBJ1-3 | TRBV18 | . | CASSPLWGNTIYF | TGTGCCAGCTCACCACTCTGGGGAAACACCATATATTTT
. | TRBJ2-5 | TRBV2 | TRBD1 | CASSAEGAPQETQYF | TGTGCCAGCAGCGCCGAGGGGGCGCCCCAAGAGACCCAGTACTTC
few | TRBJ1-5 | TRBV7-9 | . | CASSLGKGQPQHF | TGTGCCAGCAGCTTAGGAAAGGGACAGCCCCAGCATTTT
few | TRBJ1-2 | TRBV10-1 | TRBD1 | CASSRDRFYGYTF | TGCGCCAGCAGTAGGGACAGGTTCTATGGCTACACCTTC
. | TRBJ1-2 | TRBV21-1 | . | CASSKEDRDYGYTF | TGTGCCAGCAGCAAAGAGGACAGGGACTATGGCTACACCTTC
medium-sized | TRBJ2-7 | TRBV5-1 | . | CASGFPGFNEQYF | TGCGCCAGCGGTTTCCCGGGGTTCAACGAGCAGTACTTC
. | TRBJ2-5 | TRBV19 | . | CASSVTGAQETQYF | TGTGCCAGTAGTGTAACCGGGGCCCAAGAGACCCAGTACTTC
few | TRBJ1-2 | TRBV4-1 | TRBD1 | CASSREGASYGYTF | TGCGCCAGCAGCCGGGAGGGGGCCAGCTATGGCTACACCTTC
. | TRBJ2-5 | TRBV18 | . | CASSGGLQETQYF | TGTGCCAGCTCAGGGGGACTGCAAGAGACCCAGTACTTC
. | TRBJ1-2 | TRBV2 | . | CASSALGYGYTF | TGTGCCAGCAGCGCCCTCGGCTATGGCTACACCTTC
medium-sized | TRBJ1-5 | TRBV28 | TRBD1 | CASFGRGVIKSQPQHF | TGTGCCAGCTTTGGCAGGGGGGTAATAAAAAGCCAGCCCCAGCATTTT
few | TRBJ2-2 | TRBV4-2 | . | CASSPRRGGGTGELFF | TGTGCCAGCAGCCCGCGCCGGGGAGGTGGCACCGGGGAGCTGTTTTTT
. | TRBJ2-3 | TRBV5-1 | TRBD1 | CASSLGGPNRGRTDTQYF | TGCGCCAGCAGCTTGGGGGGTCCTAACAGGGGGCGAACAGATACGCAGTATTTT
few | TRBJ2-1 | TRBV5-6 | TRBD2 | CASSLESGRSYNEQFF | TGTGCCAGCAGCTTGGAAAGCGGGAGGAGCTACAATGAGCAGTTCTTC